What follows are 17 T cell receptor beta chains derived from one specimen sequenced in a study of response to subunit inactivated influenza vaccine. In TCRdb, the RT-PCR reads were re-called with MiXCR into one record per CDR3 protein. The data show hundreds of thousands of distinct CDR3 sequences, approximately 15% seen once. The source material was PBMCs from blood, sampled around 15 days before vaccination. These receptor sequences come from a middle-aged man who received an inactivated influenza vaccine.

This clonotype came up a few times. This chain connects TRBV29-1 to TRBJ1-1, with 11 nucleotides matching TRBD1. Germline lookup yields CDR1 SQVTM and CDR2 ANQGSEA. CDR3 length: 10 residues. V lost 6 bases to trimming and J lost 11 bases; unmatched junction nucleotides: 2. CDR3 in amino acids: CSVGTGGAFF. The CDR3 bases are TGCAGCGTAGGGACAGGGGGTGCTTTCTTT.

This clonotype occurred a few times. The rearrangement joins TRBV24-1 to TRBJ2-1; TRBD1 aligns across 9 bases. The CDR3 is made up of 15 amino acids. Germline V gene lookup returns CDR1 KGHDR and CDR2 SFDVKD. Trimming at V came to 3 bases and at J to 10 bases, leaving 9 bases not matched to a gene. CDR3 nucleotides: TGTGCCACCAGTGATCCCGGGACAGGGTTCCCGGAGCAGTTCTTC. Residues: CATSDPGTGFPEQFF.

The chain recombines TRBV20-1 with TRBJ2-1; maybe TRBD2 (7 bases). The germline CDR1 and CDR2 sequences are DFQATT and SNEGSKA (reference sequence). There are 13 residues in the CDR3. Here the CDR3 reads CGGGAGTLNEQFF. DNA of the CDR3: TGCGGAGGGGGAGCGGGGACATTAAATGAGCAGTTCTTC.

This clonotype was counted at least ten times. This chain links TRBV5-1 with TRBJ2-5, with 9 bases lining up with TRBD1. With V trimmed by 3 bases and J by 1 base, 7 bases remained unmatched. The CDR3 contains 16 residues. CDR1 and CDR2 (germline): SGHRS, YFSETQ. CDR3 sequence: CASSWRGQGTQETQYF. For the CDR3, the DNA is TGCGCCAGCAGCTGGAGGGGACAGGGCACCCAAGAGACCCAGTACTTC.

This clonotype was detected only a few times. The CDR3 loop reads CASSPPMTSGRVGKTQYF. The CDR3 nucleotides are TGTGCCAGCTCACCACCGATGACTAGCGGGAGGGTCGGAAAGACCCAGTACTTC. The chain combines TRBV18 with TRBJ2-5; 14 nucleotides align to TRBD2. Looked up from germline, CDR1 is KGHSH and CDR2 is LQKENI. The CDR3 is 18 amino acids. The ends lost 0 bases at V and 6 bases at J; junction bases unmatched: 9.

At least ten counts were recorded for this clonotype. The V and J genes are TRBV5-1 and TRBJ2-7; 11 nucleotides line up with TRBD2. The CDR3 extends over 15 amino acids. CDR1 is SGHRS, CDR2 YFSETQ, per germline. The J segment lost 2 bases and the V segment lost 4 bases, leaving 5 bases of the junction unmatched. The CDR3 is CASSVGLAGTYEQYF. DNA of the CDR3: TGCGCCAGCAGCGTTGGACTAGCGGGTACCTACGAGCAGTACTTC.

This clonotype has just a few counts. This chain joins TRBV6-2 or TRBV6-3 and TRBJ2-1; 11 nucleotides line up with TRBD2. Germline V gene sequence: CDR1 MNHEY, CDR2 SVGEGT. The V segment lost 4 bases and the J segment 0 bases; nucleotides outside the gene matches: 11. The CDR3 runs 19 residues. The CDR3 DNA follows: TGTGCCAGCAGTTTTAGCGGGAGGGCCCCTGACCTCTCCTACAATGAGCAGTTCTTC. Encoded protein: CASSFSGRAPDLSYNEQFF.

This clonotype has only a few counts. The chain combines TRBV12-3 or TRBV12-4 with TRBJ1-2; D is unresolved. This CDR3 contains 14 residues. With 7 bases removed from V and 8 bases from J, the gap between germline ends came to 20 bases. For the CDR3, the DNA is TGTGCCAGCACCACGACCGGCCGGGGTTCCGGCTACACCTTC. Protein: CASTTTGRGSGYTF.

This clonotype was picked up a small number of times. The CDR3 bases are TGCAGTGCCCGTAGGGGCACAGATACGCAGTATTTT. Translating gives CSARRGTDTQYF. The chain carries TRBV20-1 and TRBJ2-3; D ambiguous. CDR3 length equals 12 residues. The V and J ends lost 6 bases and 1 base respectively, with 8 bases between them. From germline, CDR1 is DFQATT and CDR2 SNEGSKA (reference sequence).

This clonotype has a handful of counts. The V call is TRBV3-1, the J call TRBJ2-3; TRBD2 matches 10 bases. The CDR3 has 16 residues. The germline CDR1 and CDR2 sequences are LGHDT and YNNKEL (reference sequence). With 3 bases clipped from V and 5 bases from J, the junction kept 8 bases outside the gene matches. CDR3 nucleotides: TGTGCCAGCAGCCAGACCCGCCTAGCGGGGGTAGATACGCAGTATTTT. Residues: CASSQTRLAGVDTQYF.

The chain is built from TRBV7-9 and TRBJ2-5; 7 bases fit TRBD1. CDR1 and CDR2 (germline): SEHNR, FQNEAQ (reference sequence). The CDR3 is made up of 16 amino acids. V trimming: 4 bases; J trimming: 0 bases; junction bases outside the gene matches: 8. This CDR3 reads CASSSPTDRYQETQYF. CDR3 nucleotides: TGTGCCAGCAGCTCGCCAACGGACAGGTACCAAGAGACCCAGTACTTC.

The gene calls are TRBV5-1 and TRBJ2-2; 8 bases are a match to TRBD1. Germline trimming cut 4 bases from V and 7 bases from J; bases unmatched to any gene: 3. The CDR3 spans 13 residues. CDR1 SGHRS and CDR2 YFSETQ come from the germline V gene. DNA of the CDR3: TGCGCCAGCAGCGACAGGGGAAGCGGGGAGCTGTTTTTT. This codes for CASSDRGSGELFF.

This clonotype was counted only a few times. CDR3 region: CASSGQRSYNEQFF. For the CDR3, the DNA is TGTGCCAGCAGCGGGCAGAGGTCCTACAATGAGCAGTTCTTC. V usage is TRBV7-9 and J usage is TRBJ2-1, with D unclear. The germline gives CDR1 SEHNR, CDR2 FQNEAQ (reference sequence). V was pared by 5 bases and J by 1 base, with 9 bases between. The CDR3 contains 14 residues.

The chain is built from TRBV6-2 or TRBV6-3 and TRBJ1-6; D unclear. V lost 8 bases and J lost 0, with 5 bases in between. There are 13 residues in the CDR3. CDR1 is MNHEY and CDR2 is SVGEGT in the germline V gene. The CDR3 reads CASESSYNSPLHF. The CDR3 DNA reads as TGTGCCAGCGAGAGCTCCTATAATTCACCCCTCCACTTT.

This clonotype was seen at least ten times. The junction and the germline gene differ at one end; a read error may be behind it. The gene calls are TRBV12-3 or TRBV12-4 and TRBJ2-3; 10 bases map to TRBD1. CDR3 size: 15 residues. CDR3 sequence (DNA): TGCGCCAGCAGCTTGGGACAGGGGAACACAGATACGCAGTATTTT. Its translation is CASSLGQGNTDTQYF.

This clonotype has only a few counts. The rearrangement joins TRBV5-1 to TRBJ2-3; TRBD2 agrees at 13 bases. V lost 2 bases and J lost 4; bases outside the gene matches: 25. The CDR3 is 23 residues long. Germline V lookup: CDR1 SGHRS, CDR2 YFSETQ. CDR3 coding DNA: TGCGCCAGCAGCTTCCCCCGGAACAAGACTAGCGGGGGGTCGTTGGGATCCCCAGATACGCAGTATTTT. It codes for CASSFPRNKTSGGSLGSPDTQYF. The full variable domain, completed using reference TRBV5-1 and TRBJ2-3, is KAGVTQTPRYLIKTRGQQVTLSCSPISGHRSVSWYQQTPGQGLQFLFEYFSETQRNKGNFPGRFSGRQFSNSRSEMNVSTLELGDSALYLCASSFPRNKTSGGSLGSPDTQYFGPGTRLTVL.

The sample holds a few counts of this clonotype. The rearrangement links TRBV5-1 to TRBJ2-5; 12 positions match TRBD2. CDR3 length: 17 residues. Per germline, CDR1 SGHRS and CDR2 YFSETQ. V lost 4 bases, J lost 5 bases, and 12 bases stayed unmatched. The CDR3 sequence: CASSPPRLAGGLETQYF. In DNA, the CDR3 is TGCGCCAGCAGCCCGCCGCGGCTAGCGGGGGGGCTTGAGACCCAGTACTTC. Full variable domain (rest looked up from reference TRBV5-1 and TRBJ2-5): KAGVTQTPRYLIKTRGQQVTLSCSPISGHRSVSWYQQTPGQGLQFLFEYFSETQRNKGNFPGRFSGRQFSNSRSEMNVSTLELGDSALYLCASSPPRLAGGLETQYFGPGTRLLVL.